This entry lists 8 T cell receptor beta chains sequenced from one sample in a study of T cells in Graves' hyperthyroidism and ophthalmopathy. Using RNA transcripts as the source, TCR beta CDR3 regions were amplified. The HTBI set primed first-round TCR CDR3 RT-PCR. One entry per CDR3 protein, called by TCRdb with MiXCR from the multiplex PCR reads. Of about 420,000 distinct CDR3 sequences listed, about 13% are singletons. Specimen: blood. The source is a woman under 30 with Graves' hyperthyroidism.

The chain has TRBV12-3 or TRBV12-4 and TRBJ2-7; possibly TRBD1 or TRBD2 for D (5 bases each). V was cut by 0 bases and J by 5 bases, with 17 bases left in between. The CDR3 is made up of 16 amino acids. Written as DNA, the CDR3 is TGTGCCAGCAGTTTAGCCTGGGAGCAGGGTAGGCACGAGCAGTACTTC. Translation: CASSLAWEQGRHEQYF.

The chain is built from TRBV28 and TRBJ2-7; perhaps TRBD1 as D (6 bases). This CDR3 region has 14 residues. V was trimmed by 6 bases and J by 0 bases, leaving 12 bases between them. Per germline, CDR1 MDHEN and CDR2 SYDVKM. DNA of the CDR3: TGTGCCAGCAGGTTGACAGGTCGCTCCTACGAGCAGTACTTC. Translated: CASRLTGRSYEQYF.

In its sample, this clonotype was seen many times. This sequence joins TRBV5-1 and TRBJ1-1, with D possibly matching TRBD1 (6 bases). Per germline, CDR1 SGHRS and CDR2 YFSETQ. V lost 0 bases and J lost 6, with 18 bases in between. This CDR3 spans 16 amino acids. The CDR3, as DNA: TGCGCCAGCAGCTTGGGGGGGGCCAGGGCTTACGCTGAAGCTTTCTTT. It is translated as CASSLGGARAYAEAFF.

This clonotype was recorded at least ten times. This chain's CDR3 is CASSEGTTRPQHF. The CDR3 DNA reads as TGCGCCAGCAGTGAAGGCACAACAAGGCCCCAGCATTTT. The J gene is TRBJ1-5, the V gene TRBV10-2; D remains ambiguous. Between the trimmed V and J ends, which lost 3 bases and 9 bases, there was a span of 12 bases. The CDR3 covers 13 residues. Germline V gives CDR1 WSHSY, CDR2 SAAADI.

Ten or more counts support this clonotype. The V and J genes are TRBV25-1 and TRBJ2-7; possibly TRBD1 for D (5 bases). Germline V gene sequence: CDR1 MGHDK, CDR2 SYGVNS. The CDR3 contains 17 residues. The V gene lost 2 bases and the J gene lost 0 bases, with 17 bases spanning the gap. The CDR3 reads CASSEPDSDFGSYEQYF. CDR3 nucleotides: TGTGCCAGCAGTGAACCTGACAGCGATTTCGGCTCCTACGAGCAGTACTTC.

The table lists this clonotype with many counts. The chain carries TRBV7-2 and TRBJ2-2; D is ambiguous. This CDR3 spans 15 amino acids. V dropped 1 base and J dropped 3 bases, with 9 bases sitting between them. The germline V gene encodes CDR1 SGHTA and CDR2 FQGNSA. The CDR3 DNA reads TGTGCCAGCAGCTTAGAAGCGCGGTACACCGGGGAGCTGTTTTTT. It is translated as CASSLEARYTGELFF.

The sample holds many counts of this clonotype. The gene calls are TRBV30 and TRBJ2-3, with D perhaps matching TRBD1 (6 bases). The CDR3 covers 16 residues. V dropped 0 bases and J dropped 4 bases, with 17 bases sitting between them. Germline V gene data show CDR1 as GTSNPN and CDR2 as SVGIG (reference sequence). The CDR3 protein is CAWSVERGSFSDTQYF. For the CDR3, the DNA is TGTGCCTGGAGTGTAGAGAGGGGGAGTTTCTCAGATACGCAGTATTTT.

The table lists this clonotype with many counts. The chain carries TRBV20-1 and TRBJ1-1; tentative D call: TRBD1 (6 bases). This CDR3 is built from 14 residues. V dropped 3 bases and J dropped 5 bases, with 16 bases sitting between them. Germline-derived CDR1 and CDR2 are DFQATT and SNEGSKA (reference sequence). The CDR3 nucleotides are TGCAGTGCTAGCAATTTCAGGGGATGGACTGAAGCTTTCTTT. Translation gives CSASNFRGWTEAFF.